One and the same sample provided the 9 T cell receptor beta chains below, sequenced in a study of blood T cell repertoires in COVID-19. Profiled with immunoSEQ multiplex PCR; TCRdb holds only in-frame clones, not every one. The sample contains under 200,000 clones, about 85% of which appear only once. Sample: peripheral blood. The receptors derive from a man in his 70s with active or convalescent COVID-19.

This sequence joins TRBV5-1 and TRBJ2-7, with 7 bases matching TRBD1. V shed 5 bases, J shed 4 bases, and the junction held 6 bases outside the gene matches. This CDR3 has 13 amino acids. CDR1 and CDR2 (germline): SGHRS, YFSETQ. The CDR3 DNA follows: TGCGCCAGCAGGCGGACAGGAGTATACGAGCAGTACTTC. This encodes CASRRTGVYEQYF.

This clone was recorded a few times. This sequence joins TRBV28 and TRBJ2-3; 11 bases fit TRBD1. The V and J ends lost 6 bases and 0 bases, in that order; junction bases with no gene match: 2. Germline CDR1 reads MDHEN; CDR2 reads SYDVKM. The CDR3 covers 15 residues. The CDR3, as DNA: TGTGCCAGCAGAGGGACAGGGGGAAGCACAGATACGCAGTATTTT. Encoded protein: CASRGTGGSTDTQYF.

The rearrangement uses TRBV4-2 and TRBJ1-3; 7 bases agree with TRBD1. Germline CDR1 and CDR2: LGHNA and YNFKEQ. The trim removed 1 base at V and 7 bases at J, leaving 4 bases unmatched. This CDR3 region has 14 residues. The CDR3 region has the DNA TGTGCCAGCAGCCAAGGACAGGGACGGAACACCATATATTTT. It yields the protein CASSQGQGRNTIYF.

The gene calls are TRBV28 and TRBJ2-2; 8 nucleotides agree with TRBD1. The germline CDR1 and CDR2 sequences are MDHEN and SYDVKM. V dropped 10 bases and J dropped 1; count of bases not matched to a gene: 5. There are 14 residues in the CDR3. The CDR3 region is CATDRGWNTGELFF. As DNA, the CDR3 is TGTGCCACCGACAGGGGATGGAACACCGGGGAGCTGTTTTTT.

This sequence joins TRBV2 and TRBJ1-2, with D tentatively TRBD1 (6 bases). This CDR3 comprises 13 residues. Germline CDR1 reads SNHLY; CDR2 reads FYNNEI. Trimming removed 6 bases at V and 4 bases at J, with 12 bases between. This chain's CDR3 is CASRAGESYGYTF. The CDR3 coding sequence is TGTGCCAGCAGAGCAGGGGAGTCCTATGGCTACACCTTC.

This clone showed up just once. Other DNA variants within this sample encode the same CDR3. This chain uses TRBV5-1 with TRBJ2-3; possible D gene TRBD2, 5 bases. Germline-derived CDR1 and CDR2 are SGHRS and YFSETQ. The CDR3 loop spans 15 amino acids. V lost 0 bases and J lost 3, with 11 bases in between. The CDR3: CASSLEDRGTDTQYF. The CDR3 DNA is TGCGCCAGCAGCTTGGAGGATCGAGGGACAGATACGCAGTATTTT.

This clone was picked up one time. This rearrangement joins TRBV19 to TRBJ1-2; the D is unclear. With 9 bases removed from V and 0 bases from J, the gap between germline ends came to 17 bases. Germline V gene data show CDR1 as LNHDA and CDR2 as SQIVND (reference sequence). The CDR3 runs to 15 residues. DNA of the CDR3: TGTGCCAGCAAGTCCGGACTATTTCCTAACTATGGCTACACCTTC. It specifies CASKSGLFPNYGYTF. Drawing the rest from reference TRBV19 and TRBJ1-2, the complete variable domain is DGGITQSPKYLFRKEGQNVTLSCEQNLNHDAMYWYRQDPGQGLRLIYYSQIVNDFQKGDIAEGYSVSREKKESFPLTVTSAQKNPTAFYLCASKSGLFPNYGYTFGSGTRLTVV.

This chain uses TRBV4-1 with TRBJ1-4, with D tentatively TRBD1 (5 bases). Trimming took 5 bases from V and 10 from J, leaving 17 bases between them. Germline CDR1 reads MGHRA; CDR2 reads YSYEKL. The CDR3 spans 14 residues. The CDR3 loop is CASSTGRSRGKLFF. CDR3 bases: TGCGCCAGCAGCACGGGACGGTCGCGGGGAAAACTGTTTTTT.

The rearrangement links TRBV6-5 to TRBJ2-7; the match to TRBD2 covers 8 bases. This CDR3 spans 15 amino acids. The trim removed 3 bases at V and 1 base at J, leaving 5 bases unmatched. Germline-derived CDR1 and CDR2 are MNHEY and SVGAGI. The CDR3 loop is CASSYVGGESYEQYF. CDR3 nucleotides: TGTGCCAGCAGTTATGTCGGGGGGGAATCCTACGAGCAGTACTTC.